One TCR beta chain is described in this entry. This entry belongs to a study of blood T cell repertoires in COVID-19. Study summary: COVID-19 samples, acute and convalescent, were from the United States, Italy and Spain. Nucleic acid was either cDNA or gDNA, and it came from T cells, B-cell-depleted T cells, or PBMCs.

Only in-frame clones appear in the TCRdb table, and some are missing; sequencing was by immunoSEQ multiplex PCR. The sample lists roughly 500,000 clones; 80% to 90% were seen once. This sequence originates from a human donor in a cohort sampled during active COVID-19. The sample comprised peripheral blood.

The CDR3: CAGGRTEAFF. The CDR3 DNA is TGTGCCGGAGGACGGACTGAAGCTTTCTTT. The gene calls are TRBV30 and TRBJ1-1, with no clear D. This CDR3 spans 10 amino acids. The germline gives CDR1 GTSNPN, CDR2 SVGIG (reference sequence). V shed 8 bases and J shed 5 bases, with 9 bases lying between them.